One sample yielded the 8 T cell receptor beta chains listed below, sequenced in a study of cytomegalovirus exposure and HLA in healthy donors. PCR was performed using 60 Vbeta and 13 Jbeta primers. Assay: immunoSEQ multiplex PCR; the TCRdb copy retains only in-frame clones and omits some. The table shows 170,000 or so clones, with just under 85% occurring only once. Material for sequencing was PBMCs. The source is a girl aged 10 to 17 in good health and CMV-seropositive.

The chain uses TRBV23-1 and TRBJ2-7; D gene unclear. TRBV23-1 is identified as an open reading frame with a role that is uncertain. This CDR3 contains 16 residues. Trimming pared 2 bases from V and 4 bases from J, leaving 18 bases between. CDR3 loop: CASSQTSNRPLYEQYF. Here the CDR3 DNA reads TGCGCCAGCAGTCAAACGTCAAACAGACCACTTTACGAGCAGTACTTC.

The genes are TRBV4-1 and TRBJ1-2; TRBD1 matches 8 bases. V lost 0 bases to trimming and J lost 6 bases; unmatched junction nucleotides: 6. The CDR3 runs 15 residues. Looked up from germline, CDR1 is MGHRA and CDR2 is YSYEKL. CDR3 residues: CASSQDAGGGDGYTF. The CDR3 coding sequence is TGCGCCAGCAGCCAAGATGCAGGGGGCGGCGATGGCTACACCTTC.

The chain links TRBV5-1 to TRBJ1-1, with 7 bases aligning to TRBD1. CDR1 is SGHRS, CDR2 YFSETQ, per germline. This CDR3 contains 14 residues. V shed 7 bases, J shed 0 bases, and the junction held 6 bases outside the gene matches. The DNA for the CDR3 is TGCGCCAGCCAGACAGGGAGCATGAACACTGAAGCTTTCTTT. Its translation: CASQTGSMNTEAFF.

The chain employs TRBV7-9 and TRBJ1-1; D unresolved. This CDR3 region has 14 residues. The V gene's germline CDR1 is SEHNR and CDR2 FQNEAQ (reference sequence). V lost 5 bases, J lost 1 base, and 11 bases lay in between. Here the CDR3 DNA reads TGTGCCAGCAGCCTGACACACCCGAACACTGAAGCTTTCTTT. Amino acids: CASSLTHPNTEAFF.

The V and J genes are TRBV2 and TRBJ2-3; the match to TRBD1 covers 9 bases. The CDR3 loop spans 15 amino acids. The trim removed 7 bases at V and 1 base at J, leaving 6 bases unmatched. The germline gives CDR1 SNHLY, CDR2 FYNNEI. CDR3 sequence: CASTRQGDRTDTQYF. DNA for the CDR3: TGTGCCAGCACGAGACAGGGGGATCGCACAGATACGCAGTATTTT.

This clone was seen only a few times. The chain recombines TRBV7-3 with TRBJ2-5; 10 nucleotides match TRBD2. J lost 5 bases, V lost 1 base, and 10 bases had no gene match. The CDR3 is 17 amino acids. Germline CDR1 is SGHTA and CDR2 is FQGTGA. CDR3 amino acids: CASSLSLLAGAGETQYF. DNA for the CDR3: TGTGCCAGCAGCTTAAGCCTTCTAGCGGGGGCAGGGGAGACCCAGTACTTC.

This clone appeared a single time. J is TRBJ1-1 and V is TRBV5-1, with D unresolved. This CDR3 is built from 14 residues. Germline-derived CDR1 and CDR2 are SGHRS and YFSETQ. V gave up 5 bases and J gave up 1 base, with 12 bases separating them. In nucleotides, the CDR3 is TGCGCCAGCAGAATAGGCCGAGGGAACACTGAAGCTTTCTTT. Translation gives CASRIGRGNTEAFF.

The J gene is TRBJ1-2, the V gene TRBV7-9, with TRBD1 as a possible D gene (6 bases). Germline loops: CDR1 SEHNR, CDR2 FQNEAQ (reference sequence). The CDR3 consists of 15 residues. With 1 base removed from V and 6 bases from J, the gap between germline ends came to 15 bases. CDR3 loop: CASSLVAEGDNGYTF. Here the CDR3 DNA reads TGTGCCAGCAGCTTAGTTGCCGAGGGGGATAATGGCTACACCTTC.